These 22 T cell receptor beta chains originate from one sample sequenced in a study of cytomegalovirus exposure and HLA in healthy donors. Primers: 60 Vbeta forward and 13 Jbeta reverse. Method: immunoSEQ multiplex PCR; TCRdb's copy keeps in-frame clones and lacks some. The sample has under 150,000 clones; 75% to 85% are singletons. Sequenced: PBMCs. The source of these receptors is a male donor in good health and CMV-seronegative.

The chain has TRBV5-6 and TRBJ2-7, with D maybe TRBD2 (5 bases). Trimming removed 0 bases at V and 12 bases at J, with 13 bases between. Germline V gives CDR1 SGHDT, CDR2 YYEEEE. This CDR3 comprises 12 residues. The CDR3 protein is CASSLEYSGLYF. CDR3 coding DNA: TGTGCCAGCAGCTTGGAGTACAGCGGTCTGTACTTC.

The V call is TRBV6-5, the J call TRBJ2-6; 7 bases match TRBD1. Germline loops: CDR1 MNHEY, CDR2 SVGAGI. Germline trimming cut 5 bases from V and 4 bases from J; bases unmatched to any gene: 5. CDR3 size: 15 residues. The CDR3 loop reads CASSTTGVGANVLTF. In nucleotides, the CDR3 is TGTGCCAGCAGTACCACAGGGGTAGGGGCCAACGTCCTGACTTTC.

This chain joins TRBV5-5 and TRBJ2-7; possible D gene TRBD2, 6 bases. The CDR3 consists of 15 residues. Trimming stripped 4 bases from V and 3 bases from J, with 17 bases between. Germline values: CDR1 SGHKS, CDR2 YYEKEE (reference sequence). The CDR3 region is CASSLGGGAYYEQYF. CDR3 coding DNA: TGTGCCAGCAGCCTGGGCGGCGGGGCCTACTACGAGCAGTACTTC.

The CDR3: CASGGRVPYEQYF. CDR3 nucleotides: TGTGCCAGCGGGGGGAGGGTCCCCTACGAGCAGTACTTC. The V call is TRBV6-5, the J call TRBJ2-7, with 7 positions matching TRBD2. Germline CDR1 MNHEY, CDR2 SVGAGI. V lost 8 bases, J lost 2 bases, and 6 bases stayed unmatched. CDR3 length: 13 amino acids.

The V and J genes are TRBV6-1 and TRBJ1-6, with 7 bases aligning to TRBD1. This CDR3 has 14 residues. Germline-derived CDR1 and CDR2 are MNHNS and SASEGT. The ends lost 11 bases at V and 9 bases at J; junction bases unmatched: 13. Written as DNA, the CDR3 is TGTGCCGGAACCGGGACAGACGCCCTTTCACCCCTCCACTTT. Its protein product is CAGTGTDALSPLHF.

The rearrangement links TRBV5-1 to TRBJ1-1, with D perhaps matching TRBD1 (5 bases). CDR1 and CDR2 from the germline V gene are SGHRS and YFSETQ. Trimming stripped 6 bases from V and 2 bases from J, with 11 bases between. The CDR3 runs to 13 residues. The CDR3 is CASTTDSNTEAFF. In DNA form, the CDR3 reads TGCGCCAGCACGACAGATAGCAACACTGAAGCTTTCTTT.

The chain uses TRBV18 and TRBJ1-5, with TRBD1 as a possible D gene (6 bases). V lost 5 bases, J lost 1 base, and 9 bases lay in between. Germline V gene lookup returns CDR1 KGHSH and CDR2 LQKENI. The length of the CDR3 is 14 residues. The CDR3 loop is CASSNTGSNQPQHF. The CDR3 DNA sequence: TGTGCCAGCTCAAACACAGGGAGCAATCAGCCCCAGCATTTT.

In nucleotides, the CDR3 is TGTGCCAGCAGCTTATGGACAGGGGGGGTGAATGAGCAGTTCTTC. It yields the protein CASSLWTGGVNEQFF. This chain uses TRBV7-3 with TRBJ2-1; 10 bases align to TRBD1. J lost 7 bases, V lost 2 bases, and 5 bases had no gene match. Germline V gives CDR1 SGHTA, CDR2 FQGTGA. The CDR3 extends over 15 amino acids. The full variable domain, with the rest looked up from reference TRBV7-3 and TRBJ2-1, is GAGVSQTPSNKVTEKGKYVELRCDPISGHTALYWYRQSLGQGPEFLIYFQGTGAADDSGLPNDRFFAVRPEGSVSTLKIQRTERGDSAVYLCASSLWTGGVNEQFFGPGTRLTVL.

The V gene is TRBV29-1, the J gene TRBJ2-1; 11 positions match TRBD2. Looked up from germline, CDR1 is SQVTM and CDR2 is ANQGSEA. The CDR3 totals 15 residues. J lost 3 bases, V lost 5 bases, and 6 bases had no gene match. The CDR3 reads CSVIAGGGGYNEQFF. CDR3 DNA sequence: TGCAGCGTTATAGCGGGGGGGGGAGGCTACAATGAGCAGTTCTTC.

The genes are TRBV10-3 and TRBJ2-1, with 9 bases matching TRBD1. The V and J ends lost 7 bases and 1 base, in that order; junction bases with no gene match: 20. The CDR3 consists of 20 residues. Germline V gives CDR1 ENHRY, CDR2 SYGVKD. This CDR3 is CAITASPGQGEGFSYNEQFF. In DNA form, the CDR3 reads TGTGCCATCACCGCTTCGCCGGGACAGGGAGAAGGTTTTTCCTACAATGAGCAGTTCTTC.

The CDR3 protein is CASSRRDRGPTRKETQYF. The CDR3 DNA follows: TGTGCCAGCAGCAGACGGGACAGGGGGCCCACTAGGAAAGAGACCCAGTACTTC. V usage is TRBV7-2 and J usage is TRBJ2-5; 12 bases align to TRBD1. CDR3 size: 18 residues. With V trimmed by 5 bases and J by 3 bases, 13 bases remained unmatched. Germline CDR1 SGHTA, CDR2 FQGNSA.

CDR3 in amino acids: CASSLGVTGYPTEAFF. The CDR3 region has the DNA TGTGCCAGCAGCTTAGGGGTCACAGGGTATCCCACTGAAGCTTTCTTT. The chain is built from TRBV7-2 and TRBJ1-1, with D perhaps TRBD1 (6 bases). The ends were cut back, 1 base at V and 4 bases at J, with 16 bases in the middle. Germline V lookup: CDR1 SGHTA, CDR2 FQGNSA. This CDR3 contains 16 residues.

The chain uses TRBV30 and TRBJ1-6; TRBD1 matches 7 bases. Germline-derived CDR1 and CDR2 are GTSNPN and SVGIG (reference sequence). The CDR3 totals 14 residues. Losses at the gene ends were 5 bases for V and 2 bases for J; bases not matched to a gene: 3. Here the CDR3 DNA reads TGTGCCTGGGGACAGGACCCCTATAATTCACCCCTCCACTTT. It yields the protein CAWGQDPYNSPLHF.

This clone has more than one count but fewer than ten. As DNA, the CDR3 is TGTGCCAGCTCACCGCCCGGACTAGCGGGGACCTACGAGCAGTACTTC. This translates into CASSPPGLAGTYEQYF. The J gene is TRBJ2-7, the V gene TRBV18, with 12 bases aligning to TRBD2. V shed 3 bases, J shed 2 bases, and the junction held 5 bases outside the gene matches. CDR3 length: 16 residues. Germline CDR1 is KGHSH and CDR2 is LQKENI.

The rearrangement joins TRBV18 to TRBJ2-2, with D possibly matching TRBD2 (6 bases). V lost 2 bases to trimming and J lost 11 bases, with 21 bases between them. Per germline, CDR1 KGHSH and CDR2 LQKENI. CDR3 length equals 16 residues. The chain's CDR3 is CASSPISVIRGSELFF. CDR3 nucleotide sequence: TGTGCCAGCTCACCAATTTCCGTTATCCGGGGGAGTGAGCTGTTTTTT.

J is TRBJ1-1 and V is TRBV30; D not certain. The CDR3 has 13 amino acids. V was shortened by 2 bases and J by 0 bases, with 7 bases between the two germline ends. Germline values: CDR1 GTSNPN, CDR2 SVGIG (reference sequence). The CDR3: CAWSINVNTEAFF. CDR3 coding DNA: TGTGCCTGGAGTATAAATGTGAACACTGAAGCTTTCTTT.

The gene calls are TRBV19 and TRBJ1-5; no reliable D call. Between the trimmed V and J ends, which lost 5 bases and 0 bases, there was a span of 14 bases. The CDR3 consists of 16 residues. The germline V gene encodes CDR1 LNHDA and CDR2 SQIVND (reference sequence). CDR3 bases: TGTGCCAGTAGTTCTTTTCCCAGATATAGCAATCAGCCCCAGCATTTT. It encodes CASSSFPRYSNQPQHF.

This clone was detected once. The chain couples TRBV19 to TRBJ2-6, with TRBD1 matching over 9 bases. Germline lookup yields CDR1 LNHDA and CDR2 SQIVND (reference sequence). The CDR3 is made up of 15 amino acids. V trimming: 6 bases; J trimming: 1 base; junction bases outside the gene matches: 1. CDR3 in amino acids: CASSGTGSGANVLTF. DNA of the CDR3: TGTGCCAGTAGCGGGACAGGGTCTGGGGCCAACGTCCTGACTTTC.

This sequence joins TRBV2 and TRBJ2-1; weak D call: TRBD1 (6 bases). The CDR3 is 12 amino acids. Looked up from germline, CDR1 is SNHLY and CDR2 is FYNNEI. Trimming removed 6 bases at V and 16 bases at J, with 19 bases between. The CDR3 is CASRATKDSYFF. CDR3 coding DNA: TGTGCCAGCAGAGCCACCAAGGACAGTTACTTCTTC.

This chain links TRBV6-1 with TRBJ1-3; 7 bases align to TRBD1. The germline V gene has CDR1 MNHNS and CDR2 SASEGT. Germline trimming cut 6 bases from V and 4 bases from J; bases unmatched to any gene: 9. This CDR3 has 15 residues. CDR3 sequence: CASSRTGEGGNTIYF. In DNA, the CDR3 is TGTGCCAGCAGCCGCACAGGGGAAGGAGGAAACACCATATATTTT.

The chain recombines TRBV7-9 with TRBJ2-3, with D perhaps TRBD2 (7 bases). The length of the CDR3 is 17 residues. Germline CDR1 and CDR2: SEHNR and FQNEAQ (reference sequence). With 5 bases removed from V and 3 bases from J, the gap between germline ends came to 21 bases. CDR3 nucleotides: TGTGCCAGCAGCCCTTTGGGGTGGGGGCGGGAGACAGATACGCAGTATTTT. This encodes CASSPLGWGRETDTQYF.

For the CDR3, the DNA is TGTGCCAGCAGTTATACTCCGGACACCGGGGAGCTGTTTTTT. As protein: CASSYTPDTGELFF. V is TRBV6-5 and J is TRBJ2-2; D call uncertain. The CDR3 length is 14 residues. The germline CDR1 and CDR2 sequences are MNHEY and SVGAGI. V was cut by 3 bases and J by 3 bases, with 8 bases left in between.